The present T cell receptor beta chain was sequenced within a study of T-cell reconstitution after alpha-beta-depleted transplantation in children. This CDR3 is 13 amino acids long. The germline gives CDR1 DFQATT, CDR2 SNEGSKA (reference sequence). Trimming removed 5 bases from V and 5 bases from J, with 15 bases in between. Unique molecular identifiers were incorporated into the prepared TCRbeta library. TCRdb independently ran MiXCR on the PCR reads; one entry per CDR3 protein. The data show roughly 400,000 distinct CDR3 sequences, 43% seen once. This sequence joins TRBV20-1 and TRBJ2-5, with D possibly matching TRBD2 (6 bases). The TCR comes from a girl aged 2 to 9 with aplastic anemia, due to receive a stem cell transplant. The specimen comprised PBMCs, sampled before TCRalphabeta/CD19-depleted stem cell transplant. In DNA form, the CDR3 reads TGCAGTGCTCCCTCCTCAGGGAGGGAGACCCAGTACTTC. This translates into CSAPSSGRETQYF.